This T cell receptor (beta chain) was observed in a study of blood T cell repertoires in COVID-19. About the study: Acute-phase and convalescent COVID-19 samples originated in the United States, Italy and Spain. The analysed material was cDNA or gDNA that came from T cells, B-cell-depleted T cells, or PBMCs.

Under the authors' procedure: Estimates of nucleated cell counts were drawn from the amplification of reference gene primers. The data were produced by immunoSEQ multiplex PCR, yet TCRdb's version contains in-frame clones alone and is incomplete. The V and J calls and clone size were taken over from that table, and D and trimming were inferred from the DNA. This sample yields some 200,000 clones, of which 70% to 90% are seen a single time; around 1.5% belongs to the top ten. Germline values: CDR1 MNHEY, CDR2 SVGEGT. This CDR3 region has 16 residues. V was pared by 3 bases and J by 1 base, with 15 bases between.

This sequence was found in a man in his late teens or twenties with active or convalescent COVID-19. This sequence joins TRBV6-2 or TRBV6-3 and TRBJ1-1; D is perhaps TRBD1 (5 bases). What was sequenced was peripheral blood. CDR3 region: CASSYPRGNPNTEAFF. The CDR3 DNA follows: TGTGCCAGCAGTTATCCCCGGGGGAACCCGAACACTGAAGCTTTCTTT.